This T cell receptor (beta chain) was sequenced during a study of radiotherapy plus CTLA-4 blockade in lung cancer. Study in general: Around a sixth of patients responded objectively, and about 32% achieved disease control. Study-wide results and caveats: Peripheral blood showed expansion of tumor-derived TCR clones after radiotherapy and ipilimumab. Strongest reported response predictors: early blood clone changes and post-radiation interferon-beta.

This CDR3 contains 13 residues. Trimming stripped 2 bases from V and 9 bases from J, with 11 bases between. Germline V CDR1 and CDR2: MNHNS, SASEGT. The assay was immunoSEQ multiplex PCR, and TCRdb's table has in-frame clones only and misses some. The sample records roughly 110,000 clones, approximately 77% being singletons. CTLA-4 blockade with ipilimumab, together with focal radiation, was given to patients with chemo-refractory metastatic non-small-cell lung cancer. Comment on this clone: Antigen unknown.

The chain employs TRBV6-1 and TRBJ2-1; D remains ambiguous. Sequenced here: peripheral blood, sampled from a patient treated with radiotherapy plus ipilimumab. The sequence was obtained from a human donor with non-small cell lung cancer that progressed on radiotherapy plus ipilimumab. Some clones in this sample may be carry-over from other donors' samples. CDR3 nucleotide sequence: TGTGCCAGCAGTGAAAACCCCTTTGCTGAGCAGTTCTTC. The encoded protein is CASSENPFAEQFF.